The 27 T cell receptor beta chains presented below share a single source sample, sequenced in a study of T cell changes during pregnancy in multiple sclerosis. Clones were read by immunoSEQ multiplex PCR, and TCRdb kept only the in-frame ones, dropping some. The sample lists approximately 88,000 clones, around 93% seen once, with over 3.5% in the top ten. Specimen: peripheral blood, collected in the first trimester of pregnancy. The receptors originated from a female donor with multiple sclerosis, enrolled in a pregnancy study.

This sequence joins TRBV20-1 and TRBJ2-3, with D uncertain. CDR1 and CDR2 from the germline V gene are DFQATT and SNEGSKA (reference sequence). V was trimmed by 5 bases and J by 5 bases, leaving 5 bases between them. This CDR3 is 10 amino acids long. CDR3 residues: CSAPRDTQYF. As DNA, the CDR3 is TGCAGTGCTCCCAGAGATACGCAGTATTTT.

This clone was seen a single time. The gene calls are TRBV7-8 and TRBJ1-5; 9 nucleotides match TRBD1. V shed 4 bases and J 7 bases; nucleotides not matched to a gene: 5. The germline gives CDR1 SGHVS, CDR2 FQNEAQ. This CDR3 has 14 residues. The CDR3 here is CASSSDRGEQPQHF. The DNA for the CDR3 is TGTGCCAGCAGCTCGGACAGGGGTGAGCAGCCCCAGCATTTT.

The chain recombines TRBV11-2 with TRBJ1-6; D may be TRBD1 (5 bases). CDR1 and CDR2 (germline): SGHAT, FQNNGV. The CDR3 covers 17 residues. The V end lost 0 bases, the J end lost 7 bases, and 16 bases lay between the germline ends. The CDR3 spells CASSLDPYRGTNSPLHF. CDR3 in DNA: TGTGCCAGCAGCTTAGATCCTTATAGGGGCACGAATTCACCCCTCCACTTT.

This chain joins TRBV5-1 and TRBJ2-3; 8 nucleotides align to TRBD2. The CDR3 spans 17 residues. V lost 7 bases and J lost 1; bases outside the gene matches: 14. Germline V gene data show CDR1 as SGHRS and CDR2 as YFSETQ. For the CDR3, the DNA is TGCGCCAGCTCGAGGGTCCCGGGAGGGGGACGCACAGATACGCAGTATTTT. Its protein is CASSRVPGGGRTDTQYF.

This chain connects TRBV25-1 to TRBJ1-5; TRBD1 matches 7 bases. Germline V lookup: CDR1 MGHDK, CDR2 SYGVNS. The J segment lost 2 bases and the V segment lost 5 bases, leaving 3 bases of the junction unmatched. The CDR3 has 14 amino acids. The chain's CDR3 is CASSQTGRNQPQHF. Written as DNA, the CDR3 is TGTGCCAGCAGTCAGACAGGGCGCAATCAGCCCCAGCATTTT. The entire variable domain, with the rest obtained from reference TRBV25-1 and TRBJ1-5, is as follows: EADIYQTPRYLVIGTGKKITLECSQTMGHDKMYWYQQDPGMELHLIHYSYGVNSTEKGDLSSESTVSRIRTEHFPLTLESARPSHTSQYLCASSQTGRNQPQHFGDGTRLSIL.

This clone was detected only once. This chain links TRBV27 with TRBJ2-7; the match to TRBD2 covers 8 bases. The length of the CDR3 is 15 residues. Germline V gene sequence: CDR1 MNHEY, CDR2 SMNVEV (reference sequence). The V gene end was trimmed by 3 bases and the J gene end by 2 bases; junction bases not matched to a gene: 6. The chain's CDR3 is CASSLATGGPYEQYF. The CDR3 region has the DNA TGTGCCAGCAGTTTGGCGACGGGGGGGCCCTACGAGCAGTACTTC.

This CDR3 reads CASSQEAGGQGDTQYF. The DNA for the CDR3 is TGTGCCAGCAGCCAAGAAGCGGGGGGGCAAGGGGATACGCAGTATTTT. The J gene is TRBJ2-3, the V gene TRBV4-2; TRBD2 agrees at 10 bases. J was trimmed by 6 bases and V by 0 bases; bases with no gene match: 6. Germline assignment: CDR1 LGHNA and CDR2 YNFKEQ. This CDR3 comprises 16 residues.

V is TRBV4-1 and J is TRBJ2-3; 7 bases match TRBD1. The CDR3 sequence is 17 residues long. The V segment lost 0 bases and the J segment 2 bases; nucleotides outside the gene matches: 8. The germline V gene encodes CDR1 MGHRA and CDR2 YSYEKL. This CDR3 is CASSQEGPTGTTDTQYF. CDR3 sequence (DNA): TGCGCCAGCAGCCAAGAGGGCCCGACAGGGACCACAGATACGCAGTATTTT.

The chain couples TRBV28 to TRBJ2-1, with TRBD2 matching over 12 bases. CDR3 length: 16 residues. Germline V gene lookup returns CDR1 MDHEN and CDR2 SYDVKM. The junction had 6 bases not matched to a gene; V was cut back by 5 bases and J by 4 bases. In nucleotides, the CDR3 is TGTGCCAGCAGTCCTAGGACTAGCGGGGTGTACAATGAGCAGTTCTTC. It yields the protein CASSPRTSGVYNEQFF.

The chain carries TRBV4-1 and TRBJ2-1; D gene ambiguous. V was pared by 4 bases and J by 6 bases, with 10 bases between. The length of the CDR3 is 13 residues. Germline V CDR1 and CDR2: MGHRA, YSYEKL. The CDR3, as DNA: TGCGCCAGCAGCCCAAGACTCGCCAATGAGCAGTTCTTC. Translating it yields CASSPRLANEQFF.

The chain combines TRBV2 with TRBJ2-2; D might be TRBD2 (6 bases). CDR3 length: 13 amino acids. V was pared by 7 bases and J by 5 bases, with 11 bases between. Germline V CDR1 and CDR2: SNHLY, FYNNEI. CDR3 amino acids: CASKTAGTGELFF. CDR3 DNA: TGTGCCAGCAAGACGGCGGGGACCGGGGAGCTGTTTTTT.

Written as DNA, the CDR3 is TGTGCCAGCAGCTCCAGGGGACAGGGGAATCAGCCCCAGCATTTT. Translating gives CASSSRGQGNQPQHF. The rearrangement uses TRBV13 and TRBJ1-5, with 10 bases that match TRBD1. Unmatched junction bases numbered 4, after V lost 4 bases and J lost 4 bases. The CDR3 runs to 15 residues. Per germline, CDR1 PRHDT and CDR2 FYEKMQ (reference sequence).

V is TRBV5-6 and J is TRBJ2-7; 14 bases are a match to TRBD2. With 5 bases clipped from V and 2 bases from J, the junction kept 3 bases outside the gene matches. The CDR3 contains 15 residues. The V gene's germline CDR1 is SGHDT and CDR2 YYEEEE. CDR3 DNA sequence: TGTGCCAGCAGGTCGACTAGCGGGGGGGCCTACGAGCAGTACTTC. The encoded protein is CASRSTSGGAYEQYF.

The rearrangement uses TRBV6-5 and TRBJ1-1, with D perhaps matching TRBD1 (6 bases). The germline gives CDR1 MNHEY, CDR2 SVGAGI. The CDR3 is 13 residues long. The V end was cut by 7 bases, the J end by 3 bases, with 12 bases between. The CDR3 loop is CASTRGPYTEAFF. CDR3 bases: TGTGCCAGCACCAGGGGTCCTTACACTGAAGCTTTCTTT.

This chain links TRBV29-1 with TRBJ2-2; a possible D gene is TRBD1 (6 bases). Trimming removed 3 bases from V and 4 bases from J, with 9 bases in between. Germline loops: CDR1 SQVTM, CDR2 ANQGSEA. The CDR3 is 13 amino acids. DNA of the CDR3: TGCAGCGTTGACCTCAGGGGCACCGGGGAGCTGTTTTTT. It codes for CSVDLRGTGELFF.

The chain uses TRBV15 and TRBJ1-4, with D hard to call. This CDR3 spans 15 amino acids. Per the germline V gene, CDR1 is LNHNV and CDR2 is YYDKDF (reference sequence). V lost 6 bases to trimming and J lost 0 bases, with 11 bases between them. The CDR3 DNA sequence: TGTGCCACCAGACACGACTACGCAACTAATGAAAAACTGTTTTTT. Its protein is CATRHDYATNEKLFF. The full variable domain, completed using reference TRBV15 and TRBJ1-4, is DAMVIQNPRYQVTQFGKPVTLSCSQTLNHNVMYWYQQKSSQAPKLLFHYYDKDFNNEADTPDNFQSRRPNTSFCFLDIRSPGLGDTAMYLCATRHDYATNEKLFFGSGTQLSVL.

The V and J genes are TRBV6-5 and TRBJ1-2; TRBD1 aligns across 7 bases. The V and J ends lost 7 bases and 9 bases, in that order; junction bases with no gene match: 11. The CDR3 has 13 residues. In germline, CDR1 is MNHEY, CDR2 SVGAGI. CDR3 sequence reads: CASTKIGGFSYTF. CDR3 sequence (DNA): TGTGCCAGCACCAAAATAGGGGGCTTCAGCTACACCTTC.

The chain is built from TRBV5-6 and TRBJ1-5, with TRBD1 identical over 7 bases. The CDR3 totals 16 residues. The V segment lost 3 bases and the J segment 1 base; nucleotides outside the gene matches: 7. Germline V gene lookup returns CDR1 SGHDT and CDR2 YYEEEE. The CDR3 here is CASSSTGLGSNQPQHF. The CDR3 DNA is TGTGCCAGCAGCTCGACAGGGCTGGGGAGCAATCAGCCCCAGCATTTT.

The chain employs TRBV6-5 and TRBJ1-3; D unresolved. CDR1 and CDR2 (germline): MNHEY, SVGAGI. CDR3 length: 12 amino acids. V was clipped by 6 bases and J by 0 bases, with 3 bases between them. The CDR3 DNA is TGTGCCAGCAGGAGCTCTGGAAACACCATATATTTT. It is translated as CASRSSGNTIYF.

The table lists this clone with a count of one. This sample also contains other DNA sequences that code for the same CDR3. The genes are TRBV5-1 and TRBJ1-6, with 7 bases lining up with TRBD1. Germline CDR1 reads SGHRS; CDR2 reads YFSETQ. V shed 3 bases, J shed 7 bases, and the junction held 4 bases outside the gene matches. There are 14 residues in the CDR3. In nucleotides, the CDR3 is TGCGCCAGCAGCTCTCAGGGGGACAATTCACCCCTCCACTTT. Amino acids: CASSSQGDNSPLHF. Full variable domain (remainder filled in from reference TRBV5-1 and TRBJ1-6): KAGVTQTPRYLIKTRGQQVTLSCSPISGHRSVSWYQQTPGQGLQFLFEYFSETQRNKGNFPGRFSGRQFSNSRSEMNVSTLELGDSALYLCASSSQGDNSPLHFGNGTRLTVT.

The chain is built from TRBV15 and TRBJ1-2; tentative D call: TRBD1 (5 bases). This CDR3 contains 15 residues. CDR1 LNHNV and CDR2 YYDKDF come from the germline V gene (reference sequence). V was pared by 1 base and J by 7 bases, with 16 bases between. CDR3 coding DNA: TGTGCCACCAGCAGAGGGGGGGTCGTGATAGGTGGCTACACCTTC. This codes for CATSRGGVVIGGYTF. The whole variable domain, filled in from reference TRBV15 and TRBJ1-2, reads DAMVIQNPRYQVTQFGKPVTLSCSQTLNHNVMYWYQQKSSQAPKLLFHYYDKDFNNEADTPDNFQSRRPNTSFCFLDIRSPGLGDTAMYLCATSRGGVVIGGYTFGSGTRLTVV.

This clone was detected once. V and J are TRBV18 and TRBJ1-4, with 7 bases fitting TRBD1. Germline CDR1 reads KGHSH; CDR2 reads LQKENI. J lost 4 bases, V lost 3 bases, and 11 bases had no gene match. The CDR3 spans 17 residues. The CDR3 loop is CASSPNQSGTDNEKLFF. The CDR3 region has the DNA TGTGCCAGCTCACCGAACCAATCCGGGACAGATAATGAAAAACTGTTTTTT.

The CDR3 protein is CASSLDGQGALSGNTIYF. In DNA, the CDR3 is TGTGCCAGCAGCTTGGATGGACAGGGGGCCCTCTCTGGAAACACCATATATTTT. This chain uses TRBV5-6 with TRBJ1-3; 11 bases map to TRBD1. Germline CDR1 SGHDT, CDR2 YYEEEE. There are 18 residues in the CDR3. Trimming at V came to 0 bases and at J to 0 bases, leaving 5 bases not matched to a gene.

This chain uses TRBV6-5 with TRBJ2-1, with TRBD1 identical over 7 bases. In germline, CDR1 is MNHEY, CDR2 SVGAGI. Germline trimming cut 2 bases from V and 6 bases from J; bases unmatched to any gene: 7. The CDR3 extends over 15 amino acids. The CDR3 reads CASSYASTGFNEQFF. The CDR3 DNA follows: TGTGCCAGCAGTTACGCGTCGACAGGGTTCAATGAGCAGTTCTTC.

The rearrangement links TRBV11-3 to TRBJ2-5; a weak D match, TRBD1 (5 bases). Trimming pared 8 bases from V and 2 bases from J, leaving 15 bases between. The V gene's germline CDR1 is SGHNT and CDR2 YENEEA. The CDR3 consists of 14 residues. CDR3 sequence reads: CASASDRAQETQYF. The CDR3 DNA follows: TGTGCCAGCGCCTCTGACAGAGCGCAAGAGACCCAGTACTTC. The full variable domain, rest sourced from reference TRBV11-3 and TRBJ2-5, is EAGVVQSPRYKIIEKKQPVAFWCNPISGHNTLYWYLQNLGQGPELLIRYENEEAVDDSQLPKDRFSAERLKGVDSTLKIQPAELGDSAVYLCASASDRAQETQYFGPGTRLLVL.

This sequence joins TRBV5-1 and TRBJ2-3; 11 bases line up with TRBD2. This CDR3 spans 17 amino acids. Germline values: CDR1 SGHRS, CDR2 YFSETQ. V shed 1 base, J shed 4 bases, and the junction held 8 bases outside the gene matches. CDR3 sequence reads: CASSLPSSGGASDTQYF. The CDR3 DNA sequence: TGCGCCAGCAGCTTGCCCAGTAGCGGGGGGGCCTCAGATACGCAGTATTTT.

The rearrangement joins TRBV21-1 to TRBJ1-5; the table's D call TRBD1 went unverified against the DNA. TRBV21-1 is reported as a pseudogene. This CDR3 region has 14 residues. CDR3 residues: CASSKGQSLFVWLF. CDR3 DNA sequence: TGTGCCAGCAGCAAAGGACAGTCCCTATTCGTCTGGCTTTTT.